This T cell receptor (beta chain) emerged from a study of cytomegalovirus exposure and HLA in healthy donors. Study-wide results and caveats: Three chains linked to CMV were shown in vitro to be specific for CMV antigens. A later analysis associated 15,000 or so TCR beta sequences with HLA alleles at a 0.05 false discovery rate.

The CDR3 spans 18 residues. The V gene lost 0 bases and the J gene lost 0 bases, with 17 bases spanning the gap. Germline lookup yields CDR1 LGHNA and CDR2 YSLEER. Those who donated were healthy bone marrow donors. The PCR was carried out with 60 Vbeta primers and 13 Jbeta primers. In the source study's methods: An analysis performed later counted roughly 80 million unique TCR beta chains (around 11 million of them shared). Profiling relied on immunoSEQ multiplex PCR, and the TCRdb table lists in-frame clones only, not all of them. The D gene and trimming were derived from the DNA, and the V and J assignments and clone size from that table. The profile covers 100,000 or so clones, with about 74% appearing a single time and 4% to 5.5% taken by the ten largest. Comments on this clone: The antigen is undetermined.

Sequencing used PBMCs. The V gene is TRBV4-3, the J gene TRBJ1-2; no clear D gene. The receptor's source is a woman under 30 in good health and CMV-seropositive. The CDR3 protein is CASSQDGVARKANYGYTF. For the CDR3, the DNA is TGCGCCAGCAGCCAAGATGGTGTGGCGAGGAAAGCTAACTATGGCTACACCTTC.